These 26 T cell receptor beta chains originate from one sample sequenced in a study of CD8 T cells in Susac syndrome (dated by TCRdb to about 2019). The library was built by means of the immunoSEQ multiplex PCR assay. RNA was extracted using the RNeasy kit, and roughly 0.45 to 1 microgram was reverse transcribed with random hexamers. The public reads were run again by TCRdb, first through fastp at Q25 and then through MiXCR, and only productive beta chains were kept. Under each unique CDR3 protein, matching rows form one entry showing the most common genes and DNA. This sample holds approximately 200,000 distinct CDR3 sequences; around 93% were observed only once. Approximately 0.075% of the sample comes from the top ten. The sample consisted of CD4+ T cells from PBMCs. These receptors all stem from a human donor with multiple sclerosis.

The DNA for the CDR3 is TGTGCCAGCAGCCTATCCGGGGGGCGGAACGAGCAGTTCTTC. As protein: CASSLSGGRNEQFF. The chain carries TRBV3-1 and TRBJ2-1; D is perhaps TRBD2 (7 bases). V was trimmed by 4 bases and J by 10 bases, leaving 17 bases between them. The CDR3 is 14 residues long. Germline V gene sequence: CDR1 LGHDT, CDR2 YNNKEL (reference sequence).

This clonotype has only a few counts. The genes are TRBV4-2 and TRBJ2-4; 9 nucleotides line up with TRBD2. The germline CDR1 and CDR2 sequences are LGHNA and YNFKEQ. J lost 8 bases, V lost 1 base, and 0 bases had no gene match. The CDR3 totals 13 residues. The CDR3: CASSQGLADIQYF. In nucleotides, the CDR3 is TGTGCCAGCAGCCAAGGACTAGCGGACATTCAGTACTTC.

J is TRBJ2-7 and V is TRBV2, with D maybe TRBD1 (5 bases). There are 13 residues in the CDR3. Germline V lookup: CDR1 SNHLY, CDR2 FYNNEI. The V and J ends lost 5 bases and 3 bases respectively, with 11 bases between them. This chain's CDR3 is CASSKTDFYEQYV. Here the CDR3 DNA reads TGTGCCAGCAGTAAGACAGACTTCTACGAGCAGTACGTC.

The rearrangement links TRBV20-1 to TRBJ2-5; D might be TRBD1 or TRBD2, each matching 5 bases. The V gene's germline CDR1 is DFQATT and CDR2 SNEGSKA (reference sequence). The ends were cut back, 3 bases at V and 4 bases at J, with 18 bases in the middle. CDR3 length equals 15 residues. For the CDR3, the DNA is TGCAGTGCTAGTTGGGCCAGGGAGAGGGGAGAGACCCAGTACTTC. Translated: CSASWARERGETQYF.

This clonotype was counted between two and nine times. The CDR3 DNA sequence: TGTGCCAGCAGCCAAGGCCAAGAGACCCAGTACTTC. Amino acid sequence: CASSQGQETQYF. The J gene is TRBJ2-5, the V gene TRBV3-1; no clear D. Trimming pared 1 base from V and 1 base from J, leaving 1 base between. The CDR3 contains 12 residues. CDR1 is LGHDT and CDR2 is YNNKEL in the germline V gene (reference sequence).

V is TRBV30 and J is TRBJ1-2; D call uncertain. V dropped 2 bases and J dropped 3 bases, with 4 bases sitting between them. The CDR3 loop spans 11 amino acids. CDR1 is GTSNPN, CDR2 SVGIG, per germline (reference sequence). CDR3 DNA: TGTGCCTGGAGTCAGGACTATGGCTACACCTTC. Its translation is CAWSQDYGYTF.

This chain links TRBV20-1 with TRBJ2-7; 9 positions agree with TRBD1. V was clipped by 4 bases and J by 2 bases; unmatched bases: 3. This CDR3 spans 13 amino acids. Germline V lookup: CDR1 DFQATT, CDR2 SNEGSKA (reference sequence). CDR3 nucleotide sequence: TGCAGTGCTATACGGGACAGGGCCTACGAGCAGTACTTC. This encodes CSAIRDRAYEQYF.

The chain combines TRBV30 with TRBJ2-5, with D unclear. The germline V gene encodes CDR1 GTSNPN and CDR2 SVGIG (reference sequence). Trimming pared 2 bases from V and 3 bases from J, leaving 22 bases between. This CDR3 contains 17 residues. CDR3 residues: CAWSHSWFGRLEETQYF. DNA of the CDR3: TGTGCCTGGAGTCACTCCTGGTTTGGGCGGCTCGAAGAGACCCAGTACTTC. The full variable domain, rest sourced from reference TRBV30 and TRBJ2-5, is SQTIHQWPATLVQPVGSPLSLECTVEGTSNPNLYWYRQAAGRGLQLLFYSVGIGQISSEVPQNLSASRPQDRQFILSSKKLLLSDSGFYLCAWSHSWFGRLEETQYFGPGTRLLVL.

This CDR3 reads CAWSVQGAGELFF. The CDR3 nucleotides are TGTGCCTGGAGTGTACAGGGGGCCGGGGAGCTGTTTTTT. The chain couples TRBV30 to TRBJ2-2; TRBD1 agrees at 8 bases. This CDR3 comprises 13 residues. Germline CDR1 reads GTSNPN; CDR2 reads SVGIG (reference sequence). V lost 0 bases and J lost 6; bases outside the gene matches: 0.

The J gene is TRBJ2-1, the V gene TRBV20-1; no firm D call. This CDR3 is built from 14 residues. Germline V gene sequence: CDR1 DFQATT, CDR2 SNEGSKA (reference sequence). V dropped 1 base and J dropped 8 bases, with 15 bases sitting between them. DNA for the CDR3: TGCAGTGCTAGAGTTCGCCCCCCGTTGGATGAGCAGTTCTTC. As protein: CSARVRPPLDEQFF.

The CDR3 loop is CASRPSTGGEQYF. As DNA, the CDR3 is TGTGCCAGCAGACCGAGTACAGGGGGAGAGCAGTACTTC. The rearrangement uses TRBV7-9 and TRBJ2-7; 8 nucleotides line up with TRBD1. The CDR3 runs to 13 residues. From germline, CDR1 is SEHNR and CDR2 FQNEAQ (reference sequence). V shed 6 bases and J 7 bases; nucleotides not matched to a gene: 8.

The V and J genes are TRBV5-1 and TRBJ2-1; 9 positions agree with TRBD1. The V and J ends lost 1 base and 4 bases, in that order; junction bases with no gene match: 3. This CDR3 spans 15 amino acids. Per the germline V gene, CDR1 is SGHRS and CDR2 is YFSETQ. The CDR3 coding sequence is TGCGCCAGCAGCTTGTACGGGACAGGGTACAATGAGCAGTTCTTC. Encoded protein: CASSLYGTGYNEQFF.

The rearrangement joins TRBV6-1 to TRBJ2-7, with 7 nucleotides matching TRBD1. V was pared by 7 bases and J by 5 bases, with 11 bases of the junction left unmatched. The CDR3 extends over 14 amino acids. In germline, CDR1 is MNHNS, CDR2 SASEGT. DNA for the CDR3: TGTGCCAGCAACCAACGACAGGGTAACCACGAGCAGTACGTC. Its protein is CASNQRQGNHEQYV.

This clonotype was recorded once. The V and J genes are TRBV29-1 and TRBJ2-1; 8 bases align to TRBD1. In germline, CDR1 is SQVTM, CDR2 ANQGSEA. The CDR3 has 13 residues. Trimming took 3 bases from V and 6 from J; bases not matched to a gene: 4. This CDR3 is CSVDGTGVNEQFF. The CDR3 DNA reads as TGCAGCGTTGACGGGACAGGAGTCAATGAGCAGTTCTTC.

CDR3 in DNA: TGTGCCAGCAGCCAAGAACCGGAGACCCAGTACTTC. It encodes CASSQEPETQYF. The J gene is TRBJ2-5, the V gene TRBV3-1; D is uncertain. Germline assignment: CDR1 LGHDT and CDR2 YNNKEL (reference sequence). V was shortened by 0 bases and J by 5 bases, with 4 bases between the two germline ends. This CDR3 is built from 12 residues.

J is TRBJ2-1 and V is TRBV23-1; 11 bases match TRBD2. Being an ORF, TRBV23-1 has a function that is uncertain. Trimming at V came to 8 bases and at J to 1 base, leaving 19 bases not matched to a gene. This CDR3 comprises 20 residues. The CDR3 loop reads CASGKRTGTRLAGSYNEQFF. In DNA, the CDR3 is TGCGCCAGCGGGAAAAGGACAGGGACGAGACTAGCGGGGTCCTACAATGAGCAGTTCTTC.

CDR3 residues: CSARVVAWSNEQFF. CDR3 in DNA: TGCAGTGCTAGAGTGGTCGCCTGGTCGAATGAGCAGTTCTTC. J is TRBJ2-1 and V is TRBV20-1; no clear D. The germline V gene has CDR1 DFQATT and CDR2 SNEGSKA (reference sequence). This CDR3 is built from 14 residues. The V end was cut by 1 base, the J end by 7 bases, with 14 bases between.

The V call is TRBV5-1, the J call TRBJ2-1; TRBD1 matches 8 bases. CDR1 is SGHRS and CDR2 is YFSETQ in the germline V gene. V was clipped by 8 bases and J by 9 bases; unmatched bases: 19. This CDR3 is built from 16 residues. CDR3 region: CASTLGRTGSTSEQFF. The DNA for the CDR3 is TGCGCCAGTACACTGGGCCGGACAGGGAGTACTAGTGAGCAGTTCTTC.

The chain is built from TRBV20-1 and TRBJ2-5, with D possibly TRBD2 on 5 matching bases. Germline V gene lookup returns CDR1 DFQATT and CDR2 SNEGSKA (reference sequence). V was cut by 3 bases and J by 0 bases, with 5 bases left in between. The CDR3 is 12 residues long. The CDR3 coding sequence is TGCAGTGCTAGGGACTACCAAGAGACCCAGTACTTC. This gives the protein CSARDYQETQYF.

The CDR3 coding sequence is TGTGCCAGTAGGTCGGCAGGTTGGAATGGCTACACCTTC. Amino acid sequence: CASRSAGWNGYTF. V usage is TRBV19 and J usage is TRBJ1-2, with D uncertain. Germline V lookup: CDR1 LNHDA, CDR2 SQIVND (reference sequence). V lost 6 bases and J lost 6, with 14 bases in between. This CDR3 contains 13 residues.

The genes are TRBV29-1 and TRBJ2-1, with TRBD2 identical over 7 bases. The junction had 5 bases not matched to a gene; V was cut back by 6 bases and J by 3 bases. CDR1 SQVTM and CDR2 ANQGSEA come from the germline V gene. This CDR3 contains 13 residues. The CDR3 spells CSVGGTYYNEQFF. The CDR3 region has the DNA TGCAGCGTGGGGGGGACTTACTACAATGAGCAGTTCTTC.

This clonotype occurred a few times. The genes are TRBV11-2 and TRBJ2-7; TRBD2 aligns across 8 bases. The CDR3 length is 14 residues. The junction had 6 bases not matched to a gene; V was cut back by 5 bases and J by 3 bases. Looked up from germline, CDR1 is SGHAT and CDR2 is FQNNGV. CDR3 protein: CASSPHAGGYEQYV. CDR3 coding DNA: TGTGCCAGCAGCCCCCACGCGGGGGGCTACGAGCAGTACGTC.

The rearrangement uses TRBV3-1 and TRBJ1-1, with D uncertain. Germline V gene data show CDR1 as LGHDT and CDR2 as YNNKEL (reference sequence). This CDR3 spans 11 amino acids. Trimming removed 1 base at V and 10 bases at J, with 7 bases between. The CDR3 DNA reads as TGTGCCAGCAGCCAAGGGTGGGCAGCTTTCTTT. Its protein product is CASSQGWAAFF.

The chain employs TRBV18 and TRBJ2-1; 7 positions match TRBD2. The CDR3 length is 13 residues. Trimming cost V 10 bases and J 4 bases; bases outside gene matches: 7. Per the germline V gene, CDR1 is KGHSH and CDR2 is LQKENI. The DNA of the CDR3 is TGTGCCACCGCCGGCGGGGGTTACAATGAGCAGTTCTTC. Encoded protein: CATAGGGYNEQFF.

In DNA form, the CDR3 reads TGTGCCACCAGCAGAGGGGAGGGGAACACTGAAGCTTTCTTT. It specifies CATSRGEGNTEAFF. V usage is TRBV15 and J usage is TRBJ1-1, with D unresolved. This CDR3 has 14 residues. Trimming shortened V by 1 base and J by 1 base, and 7 bases separated the two germline ends. Germline CDR1 LNHNV, CDR2 YYDKDF (reference sequence).

The chain carries TRBV12-3 or TRBV12-4 and TRBJ1-6; tentatively, D is TRBD1 (5 bases). The CDR3 is 15 amino acids. The germline V and J ends were trimmed by 6 bases and 3 bases, with 12 bases remaining between them. CDR3 nucleotides: TGTGCCAGCAGCATACAGGACAACTATAATTCACCCCTCCACTTT. It codes for CASSIQDNYNSPLHF.